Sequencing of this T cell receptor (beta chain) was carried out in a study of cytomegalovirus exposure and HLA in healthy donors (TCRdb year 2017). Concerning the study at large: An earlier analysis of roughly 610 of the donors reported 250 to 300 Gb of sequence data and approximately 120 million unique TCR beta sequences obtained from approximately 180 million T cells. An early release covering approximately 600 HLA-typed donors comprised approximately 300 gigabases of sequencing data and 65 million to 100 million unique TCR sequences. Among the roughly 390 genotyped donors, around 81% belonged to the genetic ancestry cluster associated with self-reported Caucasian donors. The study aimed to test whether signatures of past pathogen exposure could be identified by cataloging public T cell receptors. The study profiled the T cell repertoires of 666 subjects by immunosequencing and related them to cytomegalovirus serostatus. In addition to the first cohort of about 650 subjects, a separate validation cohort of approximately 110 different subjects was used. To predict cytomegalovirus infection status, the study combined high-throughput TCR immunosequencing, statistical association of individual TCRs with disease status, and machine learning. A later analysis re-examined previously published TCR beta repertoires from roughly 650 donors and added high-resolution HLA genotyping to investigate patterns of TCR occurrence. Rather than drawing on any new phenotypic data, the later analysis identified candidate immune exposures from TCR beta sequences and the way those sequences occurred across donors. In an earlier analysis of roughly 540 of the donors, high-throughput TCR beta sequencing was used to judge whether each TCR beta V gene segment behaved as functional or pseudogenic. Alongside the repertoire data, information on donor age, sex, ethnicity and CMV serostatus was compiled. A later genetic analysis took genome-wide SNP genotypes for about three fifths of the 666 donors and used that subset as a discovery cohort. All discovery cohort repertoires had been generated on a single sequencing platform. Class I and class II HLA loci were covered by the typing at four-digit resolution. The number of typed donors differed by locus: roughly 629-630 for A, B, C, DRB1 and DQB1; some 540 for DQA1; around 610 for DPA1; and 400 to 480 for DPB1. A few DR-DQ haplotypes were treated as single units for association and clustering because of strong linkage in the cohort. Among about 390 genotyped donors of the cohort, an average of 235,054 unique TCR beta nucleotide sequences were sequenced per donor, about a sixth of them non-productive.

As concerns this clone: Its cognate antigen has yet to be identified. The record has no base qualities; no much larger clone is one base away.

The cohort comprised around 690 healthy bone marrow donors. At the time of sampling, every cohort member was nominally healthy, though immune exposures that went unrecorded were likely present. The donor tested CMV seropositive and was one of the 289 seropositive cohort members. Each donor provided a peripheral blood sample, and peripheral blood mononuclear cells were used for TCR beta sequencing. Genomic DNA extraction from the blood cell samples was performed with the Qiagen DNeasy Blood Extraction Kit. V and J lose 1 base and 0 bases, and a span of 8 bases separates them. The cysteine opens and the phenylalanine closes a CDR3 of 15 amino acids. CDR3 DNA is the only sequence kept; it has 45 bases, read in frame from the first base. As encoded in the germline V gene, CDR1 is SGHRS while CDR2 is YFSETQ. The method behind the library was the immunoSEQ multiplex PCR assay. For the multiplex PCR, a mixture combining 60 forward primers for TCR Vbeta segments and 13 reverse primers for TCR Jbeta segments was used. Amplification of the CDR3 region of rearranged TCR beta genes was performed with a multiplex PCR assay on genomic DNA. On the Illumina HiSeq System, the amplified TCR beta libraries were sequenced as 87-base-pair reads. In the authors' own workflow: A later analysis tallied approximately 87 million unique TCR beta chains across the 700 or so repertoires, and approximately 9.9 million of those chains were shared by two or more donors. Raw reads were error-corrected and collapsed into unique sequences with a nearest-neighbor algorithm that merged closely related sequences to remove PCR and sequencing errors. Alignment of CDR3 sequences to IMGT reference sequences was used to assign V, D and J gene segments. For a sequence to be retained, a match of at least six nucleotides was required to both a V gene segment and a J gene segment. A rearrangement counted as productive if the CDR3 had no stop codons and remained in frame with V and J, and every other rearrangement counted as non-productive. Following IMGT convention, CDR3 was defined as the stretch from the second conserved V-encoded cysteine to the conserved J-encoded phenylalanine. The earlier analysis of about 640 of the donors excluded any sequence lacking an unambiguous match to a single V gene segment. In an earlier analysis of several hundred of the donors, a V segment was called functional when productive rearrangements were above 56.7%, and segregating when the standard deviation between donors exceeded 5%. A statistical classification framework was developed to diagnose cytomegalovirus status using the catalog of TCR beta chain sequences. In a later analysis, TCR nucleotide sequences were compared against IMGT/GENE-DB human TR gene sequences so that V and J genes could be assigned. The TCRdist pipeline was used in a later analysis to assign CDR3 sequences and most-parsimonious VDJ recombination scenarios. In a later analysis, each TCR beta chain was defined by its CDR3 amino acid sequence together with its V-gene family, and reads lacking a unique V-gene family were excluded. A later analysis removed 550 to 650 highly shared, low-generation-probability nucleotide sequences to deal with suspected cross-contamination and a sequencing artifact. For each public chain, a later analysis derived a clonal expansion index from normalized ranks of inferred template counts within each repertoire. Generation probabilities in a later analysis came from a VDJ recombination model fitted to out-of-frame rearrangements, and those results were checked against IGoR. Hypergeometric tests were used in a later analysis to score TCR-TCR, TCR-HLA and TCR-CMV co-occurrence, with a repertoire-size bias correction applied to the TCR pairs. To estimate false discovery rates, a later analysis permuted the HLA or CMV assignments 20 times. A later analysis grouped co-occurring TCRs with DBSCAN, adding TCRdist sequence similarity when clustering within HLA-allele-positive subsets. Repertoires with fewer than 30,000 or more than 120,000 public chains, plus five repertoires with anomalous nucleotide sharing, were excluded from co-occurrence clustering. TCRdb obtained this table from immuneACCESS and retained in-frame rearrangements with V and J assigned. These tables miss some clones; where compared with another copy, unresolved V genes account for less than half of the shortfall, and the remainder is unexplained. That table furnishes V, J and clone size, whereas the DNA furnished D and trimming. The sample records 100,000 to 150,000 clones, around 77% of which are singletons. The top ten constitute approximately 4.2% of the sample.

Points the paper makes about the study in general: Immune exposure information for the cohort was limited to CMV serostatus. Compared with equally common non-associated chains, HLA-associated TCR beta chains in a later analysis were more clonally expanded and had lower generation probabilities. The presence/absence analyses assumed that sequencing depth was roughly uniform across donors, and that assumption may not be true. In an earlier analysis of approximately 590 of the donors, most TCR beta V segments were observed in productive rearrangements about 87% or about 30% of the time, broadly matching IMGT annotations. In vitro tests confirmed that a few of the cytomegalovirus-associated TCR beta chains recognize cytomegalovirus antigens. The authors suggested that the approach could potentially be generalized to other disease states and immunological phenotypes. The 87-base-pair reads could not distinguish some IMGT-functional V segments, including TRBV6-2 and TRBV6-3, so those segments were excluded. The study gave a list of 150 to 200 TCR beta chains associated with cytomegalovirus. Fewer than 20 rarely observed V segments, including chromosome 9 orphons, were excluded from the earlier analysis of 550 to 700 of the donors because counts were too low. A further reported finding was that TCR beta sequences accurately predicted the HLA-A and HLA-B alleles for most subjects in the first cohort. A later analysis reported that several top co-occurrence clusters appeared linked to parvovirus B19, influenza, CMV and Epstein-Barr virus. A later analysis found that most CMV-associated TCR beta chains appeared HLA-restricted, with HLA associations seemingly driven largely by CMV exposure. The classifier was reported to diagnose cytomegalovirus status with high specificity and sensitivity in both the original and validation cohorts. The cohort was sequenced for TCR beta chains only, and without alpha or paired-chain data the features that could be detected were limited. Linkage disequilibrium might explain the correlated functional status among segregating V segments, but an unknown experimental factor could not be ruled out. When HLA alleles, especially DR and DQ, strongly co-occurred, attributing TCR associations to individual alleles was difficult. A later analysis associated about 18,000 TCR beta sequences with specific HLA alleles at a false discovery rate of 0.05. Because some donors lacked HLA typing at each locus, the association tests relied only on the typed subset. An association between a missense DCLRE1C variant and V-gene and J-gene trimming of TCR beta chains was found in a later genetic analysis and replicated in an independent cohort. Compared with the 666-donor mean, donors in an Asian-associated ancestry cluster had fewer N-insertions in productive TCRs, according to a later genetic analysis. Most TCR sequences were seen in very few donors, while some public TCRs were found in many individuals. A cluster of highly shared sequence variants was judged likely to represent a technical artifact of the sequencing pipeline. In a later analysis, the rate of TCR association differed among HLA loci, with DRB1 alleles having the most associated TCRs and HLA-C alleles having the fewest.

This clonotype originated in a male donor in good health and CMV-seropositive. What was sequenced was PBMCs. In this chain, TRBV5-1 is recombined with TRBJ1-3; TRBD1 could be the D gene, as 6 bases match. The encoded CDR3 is CASSLRGASGNTIYF. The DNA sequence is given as TGCGCCAGCAGCTTGCGGGGGGCCTCTGGAAACACCATATATTTT.